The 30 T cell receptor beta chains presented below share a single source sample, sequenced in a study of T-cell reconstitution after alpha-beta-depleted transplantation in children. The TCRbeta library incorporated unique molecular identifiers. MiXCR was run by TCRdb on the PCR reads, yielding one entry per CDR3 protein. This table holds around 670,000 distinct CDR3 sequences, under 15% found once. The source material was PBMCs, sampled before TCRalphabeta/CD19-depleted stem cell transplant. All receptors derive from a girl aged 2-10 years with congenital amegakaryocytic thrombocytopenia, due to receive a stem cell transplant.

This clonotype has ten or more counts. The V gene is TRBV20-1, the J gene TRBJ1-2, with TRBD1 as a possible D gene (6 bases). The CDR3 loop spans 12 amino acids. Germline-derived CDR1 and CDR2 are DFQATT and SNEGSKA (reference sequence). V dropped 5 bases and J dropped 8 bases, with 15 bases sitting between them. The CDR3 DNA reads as TGCAGTGCTCGAGTTGCAGGGGACGGCTACACCTTC. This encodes CSARVAGDGYTF.

The CDR3 DNA reads as TGCGCCAGCAGCTTGAATCACGGGGACACAGATACGCAGTATTTT. This codes for CASSLNHGDTDTQYF. This chain links TRBV5-1 with TRBJ2-3; possible D gene TRBD2, 5 bases. The CDR3 spans 15 residues. CDR1 and CDR2 (germline): SGHRS, YFSETQ. The V end lost 1 base, the J end lost 2 bases, and 11 bases lay between the germline ends.

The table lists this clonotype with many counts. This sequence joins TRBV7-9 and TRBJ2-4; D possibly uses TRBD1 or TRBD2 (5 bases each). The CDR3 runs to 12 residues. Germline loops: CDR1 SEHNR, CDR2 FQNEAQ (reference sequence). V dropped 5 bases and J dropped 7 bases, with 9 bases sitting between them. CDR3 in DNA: TGTGCCAGCAGCCGGGACGGGAACATTCAGTACTTC. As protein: CASSRDGNIQYF.

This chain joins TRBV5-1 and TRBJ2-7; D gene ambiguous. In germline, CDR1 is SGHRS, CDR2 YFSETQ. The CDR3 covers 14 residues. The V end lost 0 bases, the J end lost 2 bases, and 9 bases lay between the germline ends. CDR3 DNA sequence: TGCGCCAGCAGCTTGGACAGCCCCACCTACGAGCAGTACTTC. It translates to CASSLDSPTYEQYF.

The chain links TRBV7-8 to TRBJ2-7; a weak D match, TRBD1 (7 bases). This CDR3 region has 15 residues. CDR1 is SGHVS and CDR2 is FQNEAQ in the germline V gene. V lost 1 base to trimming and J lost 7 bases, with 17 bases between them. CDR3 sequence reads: CASSLGLQGTGEQYF. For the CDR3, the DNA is TGTGCCAGCAGCTTAGGCTTACAGGGGACTGGAGAGCAGTACTTC. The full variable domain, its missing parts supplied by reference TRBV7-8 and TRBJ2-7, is GAGVSQSPRYKVAKRGQDVALRCDPISGHVSLFWYQQALGQGPEFLTYFQNEAQLDKSGLPSDRFFAERPEGSVSTLKIQRTQQEDSAVYLCASSLGLQGTGEQYFGPGTRLTVT.

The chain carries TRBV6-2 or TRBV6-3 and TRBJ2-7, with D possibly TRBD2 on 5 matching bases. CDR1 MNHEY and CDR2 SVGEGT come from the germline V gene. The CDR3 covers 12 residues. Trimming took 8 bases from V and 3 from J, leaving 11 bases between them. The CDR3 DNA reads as TGTGCCAGCGTCGGGAATTTCTACGAGCAGTACTTC. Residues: CASVGNFYEQYF.

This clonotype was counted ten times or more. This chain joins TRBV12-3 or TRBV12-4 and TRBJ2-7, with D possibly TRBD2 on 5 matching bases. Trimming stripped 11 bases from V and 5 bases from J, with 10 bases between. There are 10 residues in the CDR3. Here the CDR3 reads CAPPGNEQYF. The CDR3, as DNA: TGTGCCCCGCCCGGGAACGAGCAGTACTTC.

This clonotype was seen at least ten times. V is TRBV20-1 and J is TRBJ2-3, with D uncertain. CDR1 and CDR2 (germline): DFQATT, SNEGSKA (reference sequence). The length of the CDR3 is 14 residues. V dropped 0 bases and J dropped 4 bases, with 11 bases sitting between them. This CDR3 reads CSARDLGYSDTQYF. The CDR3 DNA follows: TGCAGTGCTAGAGATCTGGGCTATTCAGATACGCAGTATTTT.

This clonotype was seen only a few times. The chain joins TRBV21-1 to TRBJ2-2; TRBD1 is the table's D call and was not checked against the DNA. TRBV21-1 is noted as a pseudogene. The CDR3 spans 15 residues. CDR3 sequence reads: CASSRQGAFTGELFF. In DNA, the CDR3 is TGTGCCAGCAGCAGACAGGGAGCCTTCACCGGGGAGCTGTTTTTT.

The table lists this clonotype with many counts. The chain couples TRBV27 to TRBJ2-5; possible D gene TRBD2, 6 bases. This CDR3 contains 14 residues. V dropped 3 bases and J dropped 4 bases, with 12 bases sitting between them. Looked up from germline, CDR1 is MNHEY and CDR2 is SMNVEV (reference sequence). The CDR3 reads CASSFGGVRETQYF. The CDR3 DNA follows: TGTGCCAGCAGTTTTGGAGGGGTTCGAGAGACCCAGTACTTC.

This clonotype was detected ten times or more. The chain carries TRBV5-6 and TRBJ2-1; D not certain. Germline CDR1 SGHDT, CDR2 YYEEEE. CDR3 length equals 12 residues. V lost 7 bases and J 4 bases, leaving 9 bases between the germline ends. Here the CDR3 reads CASAVGYNEQFF. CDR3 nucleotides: TGTGCCAGCGCAGTAGGTTACAATGAGCAGTTCTTC.

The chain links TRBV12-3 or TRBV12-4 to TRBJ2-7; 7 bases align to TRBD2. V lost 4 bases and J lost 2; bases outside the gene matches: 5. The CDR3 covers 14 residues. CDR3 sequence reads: CASSWTRRTYEQYF. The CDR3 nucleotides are TGTGCCAGCAGTTGGACTAGAAGAACCTACGAGCAGTACTTC.

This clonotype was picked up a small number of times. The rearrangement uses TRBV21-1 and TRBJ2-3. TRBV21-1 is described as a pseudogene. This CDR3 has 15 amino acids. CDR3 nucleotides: TGTGCCAGCAGCAAAGAGTTGAGCGGCACAGATACGCAGTATTTT. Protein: CASSKELSGTDTQYF.

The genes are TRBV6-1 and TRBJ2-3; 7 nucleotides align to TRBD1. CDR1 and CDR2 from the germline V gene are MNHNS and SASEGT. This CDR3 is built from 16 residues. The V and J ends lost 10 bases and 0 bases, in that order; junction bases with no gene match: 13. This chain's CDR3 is CANITSGTVSTDTQYF. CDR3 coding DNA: TGTGCCAACATAACCTCCGGGACAGTTAGCACAGATACGCAGTATTTT.

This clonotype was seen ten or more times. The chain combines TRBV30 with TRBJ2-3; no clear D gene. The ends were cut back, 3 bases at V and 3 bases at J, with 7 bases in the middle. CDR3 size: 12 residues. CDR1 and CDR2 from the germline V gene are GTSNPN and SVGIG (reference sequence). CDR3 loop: CAWSVMTDTQYF. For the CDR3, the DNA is TGTGCCTGGAGCGTGATGACAGATACGCAGTATTTT.

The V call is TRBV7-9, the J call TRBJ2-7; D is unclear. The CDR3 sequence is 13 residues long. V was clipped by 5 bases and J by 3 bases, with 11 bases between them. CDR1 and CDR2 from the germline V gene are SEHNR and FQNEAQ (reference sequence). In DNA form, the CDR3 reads TGTGCCAGCAGCGAGACATCGAACTACGAGCAGTACTTC. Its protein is CASSETSNYEQYF.

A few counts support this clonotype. The CDR3 sequence is CASTTSGTSGTYNEQFF. The CDR3 bases are TGTGCCAGCACCACAAGCGGGACTAGCGGAACCTACAATGAGCAGTTCTTC. The V gene is TRBV12-3 or TRBV12-4, the J gene TRBJ2-1; 11 bases fit TRBD2. Trimming cost V 7 bases and J 2 bases; bases outside gene matches: 10. The CDR3 has 17 amino acids.

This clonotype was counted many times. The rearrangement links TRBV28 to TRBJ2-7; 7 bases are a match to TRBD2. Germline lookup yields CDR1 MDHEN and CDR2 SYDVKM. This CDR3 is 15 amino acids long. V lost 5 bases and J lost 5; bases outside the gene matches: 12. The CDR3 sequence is CASSTLAGRGDEQYF. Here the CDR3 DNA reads TGTGCCAGCAGTACATTAGCGGGTCGGGGTGACGAGCAGTACTTC.

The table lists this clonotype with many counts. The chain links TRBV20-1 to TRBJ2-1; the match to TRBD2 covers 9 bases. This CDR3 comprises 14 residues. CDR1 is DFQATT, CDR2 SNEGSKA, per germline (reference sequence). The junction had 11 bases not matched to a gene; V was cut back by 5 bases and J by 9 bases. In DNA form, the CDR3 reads TGCAGTGCTTCCTATGGGACTAGCCGAAGTGAGCAGTTCTTC. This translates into CSASYGTSRSEQFF.

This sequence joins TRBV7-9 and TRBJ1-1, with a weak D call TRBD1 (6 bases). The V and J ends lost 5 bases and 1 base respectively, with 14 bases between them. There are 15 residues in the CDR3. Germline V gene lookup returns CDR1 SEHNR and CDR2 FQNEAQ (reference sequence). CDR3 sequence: CASSPKGGGNTEAFF. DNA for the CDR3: TGTGCCAGCAGCCCAAAAGGAGGGGGGAACACTGAAGCTTTCTTT.

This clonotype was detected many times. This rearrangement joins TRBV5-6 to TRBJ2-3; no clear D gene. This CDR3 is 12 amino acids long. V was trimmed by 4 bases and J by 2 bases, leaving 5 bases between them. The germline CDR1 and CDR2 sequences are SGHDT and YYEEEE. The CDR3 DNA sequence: TGTGCCAGCAGCGTCAACACAGATACGCAGTATTTT. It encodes CASSVNTDTQYF. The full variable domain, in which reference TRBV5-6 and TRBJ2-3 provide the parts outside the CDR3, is DAGVTQSPTHLIKTRGQQVTLRCSPKSGHDTVSWYQQALGQGPQFIFQYYEEEERQRGNFPDRFSGHQFPNYSSELNVNALLLGDSALYLCASSVNTDTQYFGPGTRLTVL.

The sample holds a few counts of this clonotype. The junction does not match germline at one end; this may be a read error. The CDR3 coding sequence is TGTGCCAGCAGTTACTTTGAGACAGGGGGCGAGAGCTCTGGCGACACCTTC. It yields the protein CASSYFETGGESSGDTF. The chain has TRBV6-5 and TRBJ1-2; 10 bases are a match to TRBD1. The CDR3 consists of 17 residues. The V gene's germline CDR1 is MNHEY and CDR2 SVGAGI.

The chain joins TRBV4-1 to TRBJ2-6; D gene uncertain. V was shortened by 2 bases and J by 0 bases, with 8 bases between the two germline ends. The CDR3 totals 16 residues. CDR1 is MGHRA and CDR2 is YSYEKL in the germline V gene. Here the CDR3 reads CASSQLYVSGANVLTF. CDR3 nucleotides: TGCGCCAGCAGCCAATTATATGTCTCTGGGGCCAACGTCCTGACTTTC.

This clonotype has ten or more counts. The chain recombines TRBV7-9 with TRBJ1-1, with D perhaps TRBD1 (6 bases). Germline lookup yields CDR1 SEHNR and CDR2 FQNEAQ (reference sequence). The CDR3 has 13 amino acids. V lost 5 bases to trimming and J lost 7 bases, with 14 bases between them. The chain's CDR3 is CASSMGTTNEAFF. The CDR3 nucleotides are TGTGCCAGCAGCATGGGGACAACAAATGAAGCTTTCTTT.

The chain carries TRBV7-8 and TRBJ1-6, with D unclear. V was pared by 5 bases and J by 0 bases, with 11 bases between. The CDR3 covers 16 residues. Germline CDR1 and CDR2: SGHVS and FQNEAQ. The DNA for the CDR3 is TGTGCCAGCAGCCCGCTGGGTAGCTCCTATAATTCACCCCTCCACTTT. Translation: CASSPLGSSYNSPLHF.

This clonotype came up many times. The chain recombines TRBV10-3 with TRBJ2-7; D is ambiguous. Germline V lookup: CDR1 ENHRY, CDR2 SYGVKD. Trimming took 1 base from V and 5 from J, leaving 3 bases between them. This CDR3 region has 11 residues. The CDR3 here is CAISELDEQYF. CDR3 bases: TGTGCCATCAGTGAGTTGGACGAGCAGTACTTC.

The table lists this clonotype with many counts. As DNA, the CDR3 is TGTGCCAGCAGCCTCAGGACAGGAGCCACCTACGAGCAGTACTTC. Translation gives CASSLRTGATYEQYF. The chain links TRBV12-3 or TRBV12-4 to TRBJ2-7; 7 positions agree with TRBD1. The CDR3 runs to 15 residues. V shed 6 bases, J shed 2 bases, and the junction held 10 bases outside the gene matches.

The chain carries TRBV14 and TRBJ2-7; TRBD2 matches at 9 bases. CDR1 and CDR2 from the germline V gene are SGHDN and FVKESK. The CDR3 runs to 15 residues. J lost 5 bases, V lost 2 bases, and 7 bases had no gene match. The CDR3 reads CASSQQLAGFDEQYF. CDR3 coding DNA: TGTGCCAGCAGCCAACAACTAGCGGGTTTCGACGAGCAGTACTTC.

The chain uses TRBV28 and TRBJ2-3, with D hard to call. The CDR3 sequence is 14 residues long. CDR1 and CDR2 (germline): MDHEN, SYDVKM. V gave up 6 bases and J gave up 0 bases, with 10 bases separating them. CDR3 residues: CASRRMTSTDTQYF. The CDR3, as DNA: TGTGCCAGCAGGCGGATGACCAGCACAGATACGCAGTATTTT.

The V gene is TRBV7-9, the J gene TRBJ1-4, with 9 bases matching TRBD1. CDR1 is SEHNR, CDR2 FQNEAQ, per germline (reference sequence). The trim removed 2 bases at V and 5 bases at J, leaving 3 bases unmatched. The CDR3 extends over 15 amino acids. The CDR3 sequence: CASSLYGTGNEKLFF. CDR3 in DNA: TGTGCCAGCAGCTTATATGGGACAGGGAATGAAAAACTGTTTTTT.